A selection of T cell receptor beta chains follows, all from one sample in a study of blood T cell repertoires in COVID-19. Repertoires were generated with immunoSEQ multiplex PCR, while TCRdb's copy carries only in-frame clones and drops some. This table holds fewer than 650,000 clones, 85% to 90% found once. Sequenced: peripheral blood. The source of these receptors is a woman in her fifties or sixties with COVID-19, enrolled during active disease. The CDR3 runs from the conserved cysteine through the conserved F or W. A D gene is named only where the DNA matches it firmly. Some rows have no size entry. The others give once, few or many, or a class for an expanded clone.

size,D,J,V,CDR3,DNA
NA,NA,TRBJ2-7,TRBV28,CASSVAQGYEQYF,TGTGCCAGCAGTGTGGCACAGGGCTACGAGCAGTACTTC
NA,NA,TRBJ2-7,TRBV6-4,CASSPPDYKRPYEQYF,TGTGCCAGCAGTCCCCCGGACTACAAGCGTCCCTACGAGCAGTACTTC
NA,TRBD1,TRBJ2-5,TRBV5-1,CASSLQGEETQYF,TGCGCCAGCAGCTTACAGGGGGAAGAGACCCAGTACTTC
NA,NA,TRBJ2-6,TRBV2,CASRQLSGANVLTF,TGTGCCAGCAGACAGCTCTCTGGGGCCAACGTCCTGACTTTC
NA,TRBD1,TRBJ1-1,TRBV28,CASSRPGGQTEAFF,TGTGCCAGCAGTCGCCCAGGGGGCCAAACTGAAGCTTTCTTT
once,NA,TRBJ1-1,TRBV7-3,CASSLKDRYWGSYTEAFF,TGTGCCAGCAGCTTAAAAGATAGATATTGGGGCAGCTACACTGAAGCTTTCTTT
NA,TRBD2,TRBJ2-3,TRBV11-2,CASSFRLAGLRDTQYF,TGTGCCAGCAGCTTCCGACTAGCGGGGCTTAGGGATACGCAGTATTTT
once,TRBD2,TRBJ2-5,TRBV6-1,CASSEGLAGGQETQYF,TGTGCCAGCAGTGAAGGTCTAGCGGGGGGCCAAGAGACCCAGTACTTC
NA,NA,TRBJ1-6,TRBV7-9,CASLRGATSSYNSPLHF,TGTGCCAGCTTGAGAGGAGCTACTAGCTCCTATAATTCACCCCTCCACTTT
NA,NA,TRBJ2-7,TRBV6-2/TRBV6-3,CASSSPGVAEFYEQYF,TGTGCCAGCAGTTCCCCTGGGGTAGCGGAATTCTACGAGCAGTACTTC
NA,TRBD2,TRBJ2-7,TRBV6-5,CASSSRSGASPYEQYF,TGTGCCAGCAGTTCCAGGAGCGGGGCGTCTCCCTACGAGCAGTACTTC
NA,NA,TRBJ2-7,TRBV2,CASSDPTRDYEQYF,TGTGCCAGCAGTGACCCTACTAGGGATTACGAGCAGTACTTC
NA,NA,TRBJ1-2,TRBV4-1,CASSQGSSLDNGYTF,TGCGCCAGCAGCCAAGGAAGTAGTCTTGACAATGGCTACACCTTC
NA,NA,TRBJ1-5,TRBV30,CASGIGGDYQPQHF,TGTGCCTCCGGAATCGGGGGGGATTATCAGCCCCAGCATTTT
NA,NA,TRBJ2-7,TRBV30,CAWSGEYEQYF,TGTGCCTGGAGTGGAGAATACGAGCAGTACTTC
once,NA,TRBJ1-1,TRBV7-2,CASSLVGGIGTEAFF,TGTGCCAGCAGCTTAGTCGGAGGTATCGGCACTGAAGCTTTCTTT
NA,TRBD1,TRBJ1-1,TRBV11-2,CASSQIRGTGNTEAFF,TGTGCCAGCAGCCAGATCCGCGGGACAGGGAACACTGAAGCTTTCTTT
NA,TRBD1,TRBJ1-1,TRBV5-1,CASSLMGQMNTEAFF,TGCGCCAGCAGCCTCATGGGACAGATGAACACTGAAGCTTTCTTT
once,TRBD1,TRBJ2-7,TRBV19,CASSIRLPGQGYNEQYF,TGTGCCAGTAGTATTCGCCTCCCGGGACAGGGGTATAACGAGCAGTACTTC
NA,NA,TRBJ1-2,TRBV25-1,CASSDSYRRGYTF,TGTGCCAGCAGTGATTCGTACCGGCGGGGCTACACCTTC
NA,TRBD1,TRBJ1-4,TRBV11-2,CASGFTGEEKLFF,TGTGCCAGCGGGTTTACAGGGGAAGAAAAACTGTTTTTT
NA,TRBD2,TRBJ2-3,TRBV5-4,CASSYGGGVGDTQYF,TGTGCCAGCAGCTACGGCGGGGGGGTTGGAGATACGCAGTATTTT